Sequencing of this T cell receptor (beta chain) was carried out in a study of pediatric ulcerative colitis. General observations from the study: Total lymphocyte DNA, not sorted subsets, was the template. Two patients had blood samples with substantially reduced template counts.

Each sample received Survey-level depth of up to 500,000 reads. The assay was immunoSEQ multiplex PCR, and TCRdb's table has in-frame clones only and misses some. The profile shows tens of thousands of clones, about 81% of them singletons. One to two pinch biopsies were taken from the rectum during colonoscopy. With regard to this clone: What it recognizes is unknown.

The V gene's germline CDR1 is MGHRA and CDR2 YSYEKL. The CDR3 runs 16 residues. V was shortened by 1 base and J by 1 base, with 8 bases between the two germline ends. This sequence was found in a boy between 10 and 17 years old with mild ulcerative colitis. This chain connects TRBV4-1 to TRBJ1-6; D unresolved. Sequenced: gut tissue. The CDR3 protein is CASSQGPASYNSPLHF. CDR3 nucleotide sequence: TGCGCCAGCAGCCAAGGTCCGGCTTCCTATAATTCACCCCTCCACTTT.